The 15 T cell receptor beta chains below were found in one sample sequenced in a study of blood T cell repertoires in COVID-19. Repertoires were generated with immunoSEQ multiplex PCR, while TCRdb's copy carries only in-frame clones and drops some. This sample has 90,000 to 100,000 clones, with around 82% found just once. Sequenced input: peripheral blood. These receptors all come from a man aged 65 to 85 with active or convalescent COVID-19.

Here the CDR3 reads CASSRPGTASNEQFF. In DNA form, the CDR3 reads TGTGCCAGCAGTAGGCCCGGGACAGCTAGCAATGAGCAGTTCTTC. The rearrangement joins TRBV4-2 to TRBJ2-1, with 7 bases identical to TRBD1. The CDR3 contains 15 residues. CDR1 and CDR2 (germline): LGHNA, YNFKEQ. The trim removed 6 bases at V and 6 bases at J, leaving 11 bases unmatched.

In its sample, this clone was seen once. The CDR3 DNA follows: TGTGCCAGCCGGAAGCGGGGGGGCACAGATACGCAGTATTTT. It codes for CASRKRGGTDTQYF. The chain has TRBV30 and TRBJ2-3; 9 bases fit TRBD2. The CDR3 is 14 residues long. Germline assignment: CDR1 GTSNPN and CDR2 SVGIG (reference sequence). Trimming took 8 bases from V and 1 from J; bases not matched to a gene: 7.

The genes are TRBV7-9 and TRBJ2-5, with D perhaps TRBD1 (5 bases). Trimming stripped 5 bases from V and 4 bases from J, with 11 bases between. The CDR3 is 13 amino acids. Germline-derived CDR1 and CDR2 are SEHNR and FQNEAQ (reference sequence). This CDR3 reads CASSRTNAETQYF. The CDR3 nucleotides read TGTGCCAGCAGCCGGACAAACGCAGAGACCCAGTACTTC.

V is TRBV5-6 and J is TRBJ1-3; 11 nucleotides line up with TRBD1. Germline values: CDR1 SGHDT, CDR2 YYEEEE. CDR3 length equals 17 residues. Losses at the gene ends were 5 bases for V and 0 bases for J; bases not matched to a gene: 7. CDR3 DNA sequence: TGTGCCAGCAGGAGCCGGGACAGGGGGTTCTCTGGAAACACCATATATTTT. This encodes CASRSRDRGFSGNTIYF.

The V call is TRBV3-1 (or the pseudogene TRBV3-2), the J call TRBJ2-1; 13 bases line up with TRBD2. V lost 4 bases, J lost 0 bases, and 6 bases stayed unmatched. The germline V gene has CDR1 LGHDT and CDR2 YNNKEL (reference sequence). The CDR3 totals 18 residues. The CDR3 coding sequence is TGTGCCAGCAGCCTGGGACTAGCGGGGCATAACTCCTACAATGAGCAGTTCTTC. Translation: CASSLGLAGHNSYNEQFF.

The chain employs TRBV5-6 and TRBJ1-4, with 8 bases fitting TRBD1. Germline V gene sequence: CDR1 SGHDT, CDR2 YYEEEE. Trimming cost V 0 bases and J 3 bases; bases outside gene matches: 13. The CDR3 sequence is 19 residues long. This chain's CDR3 is CASSLVGQGGGFANEKLFF. In DNA, the CDR3 is TGTGCCAGCAGCTTGGTTGGACAGGGCGGTGGGTTTGCTAATGAAAAACTGTTTTTT.

The chain joins TRBV7-2 to TRBJ2-3; TRBD2 agrees at 8 bases. The CDR3 runs 16 residues. Germline lookup yields CDR1 SGHTA and CDR2 FQGNSA. J was trimmed by 2 bases and V by 1 base; bases with no gene match: 5. CDR3 amino acids: CASSLGVRGVTDTQYF. CDR3 nucleotides: TGTGCCAGCAGCTTAGGTGTGCGGGGGGTCACAGATACGCAGTATTTT.

This chain joins TRBV30 and TRBJ1-6; TRBD1 might be the D (5 bases). This CDR3 is 15 amino acids long. CDR1 and CDR2 from the germline V gene are GTSNPN and SVGIG (reference sequence). Trimming cost V 4 bases and J 5 bases, with 15 bases left between them. Here the CDR3 DNA reads TGTGCCTGGACCTTAACCAGGGTCAATAATTCACCCCTCCACTTT. Encoded protein: CAWTLTRVNNSPLHF.

V gene TRBV25-1 combines with J gene TRBJ1-2; D gene unclear. The CDR3 covers 14 residues. Germline assignment: CDR1 MGHDK and CDR2 SYGVNS. Trimming removed 5 bases at V and 4 bases at J, with 14 bases between. CDR3 sequence reads: CASSHVGRTYGYTF. The CDR3 region has the DNA TGTGCCAGCAGTCACGTTGGCAGAACCTATGGCTACACCTTC.

This rearrangement joins TRBV2 to TRBJ2-2, with D possibly being TRBD1 (6 bases). The CDR3 spans 14 residues. V lost 0 bases and J lost 4, with 6 bases in between. Germline values: CDR1 SNHLY, CDR2 FYNNEI. CDR3 sequence: CASSEAGGTGELFF. The CDR3 DNA reads TGTGCCAGCAGTGAAGCAGGGGGCACCGGGGAGCTGTTTTTT.

This rearrangement joins TRBV2 to TRBJ1-2; D remains unclear. Germline assignment: CDR1 SNHLY and CDR2 FYNNEI. V was trimmed by 4 bases and J by 4 bases, leaving 7 bases between them. The CDR3 runs to 12 residues. The CDR3 bases are TGTGCCAGCAGTGTCACGGTCTATGGCTACACCTTC. It codes for CASSVTVYGYTF.

The rearrangement links TRBV2 to TRBJ2-1; 9 bases are shared with TRBD1. V shed 6 bases and J 1 base; nucleotides not matched to a gene: 7. This CDR3 region has 16 residues. CDR1 is SNHLY, CDR2 FYNNEI, per germline. The CDR3 spells CASSRRQGGSYNEQFF. DNA for the CDR3: TGTGCCAGCAGCCGAAGACAGGGGGGTTCCTACAATGAGCAGTTCTTC.

CDR3 sequence: CASSPGTGSIQETQYF. The CDR3 nucleotides read TGTGCCAGCAGCCCCGGGACAGGGAGTATCCAAGAGACCCAGTACTTC. The chain couples TRBV11-3 to TRBJ2-5; 9 bases are shared with TRBD1. Germline CDR1 is SGHNT and CDR2 is YENEEA. The CDR3 totals 16 residues. V dropped 5 bases and J dropped 1; count of bases not matched to a gene: 8.

The V and J genes are TRBV29-1 and TRBJ2-5, with D perhaps TRBD2 (5 bases). The germline V and J ends were trimmed by 3 bases and 5 bases, with 13 bases remaining between them. The CDR3 contains 13 residues. CDR1 is SQVTM, CDR2 ANQGSEA, per germline. CDR3 DNA: TGCAGCGTTGATGGGCTAGCCGGGGAGACCCAGTACTTC. Its translation is CSVDGLAGETQYF.

This clone was recorded a few times. The same CDR3 arises from other DNA sequences in this sample as well. The J gene is TRBJ1-2, the V gene TRBV7-8; 8 bases agree with TRBD1. With V trimmed by 4 bases and J by 8 bases, 6 bases remained unmatched. The CDR3 totals 13 residues. In germline, CDR1 is SGHVS, CDR2 FQNEAQ. The CDR3 is CASSSDRGGGYTF. The CDR3 coding sequence is TGTGCCAGCAGCTCAGACAGGGGAGGAGGCTACACCTTC.